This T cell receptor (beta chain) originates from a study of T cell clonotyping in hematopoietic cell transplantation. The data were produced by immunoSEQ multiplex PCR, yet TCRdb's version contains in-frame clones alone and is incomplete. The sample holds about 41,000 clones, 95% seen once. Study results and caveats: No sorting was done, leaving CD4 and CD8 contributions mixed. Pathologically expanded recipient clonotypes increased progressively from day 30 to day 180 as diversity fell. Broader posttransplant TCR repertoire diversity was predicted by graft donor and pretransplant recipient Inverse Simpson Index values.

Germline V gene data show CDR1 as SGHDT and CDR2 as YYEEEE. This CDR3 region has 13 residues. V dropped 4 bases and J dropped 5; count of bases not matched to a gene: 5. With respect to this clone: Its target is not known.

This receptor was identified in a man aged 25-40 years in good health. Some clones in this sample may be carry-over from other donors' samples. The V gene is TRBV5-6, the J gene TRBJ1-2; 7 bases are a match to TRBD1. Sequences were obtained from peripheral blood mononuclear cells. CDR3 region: CASSHRDSYGYTF. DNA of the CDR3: TGTGCCAGCAGCCACCGGGACAGTTATGGCTACACCTTC. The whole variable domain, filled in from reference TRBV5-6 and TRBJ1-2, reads DAGVTQSPTHLIKTRGQQVTLRCSPKSGHDTVSWYQQALGQGPQFIFQYYEEEERQRGNFPDRFSGHQFPNYSSELNVNALLLGDSALYLCASSHRDSYGYTFGSGTRLTVV.